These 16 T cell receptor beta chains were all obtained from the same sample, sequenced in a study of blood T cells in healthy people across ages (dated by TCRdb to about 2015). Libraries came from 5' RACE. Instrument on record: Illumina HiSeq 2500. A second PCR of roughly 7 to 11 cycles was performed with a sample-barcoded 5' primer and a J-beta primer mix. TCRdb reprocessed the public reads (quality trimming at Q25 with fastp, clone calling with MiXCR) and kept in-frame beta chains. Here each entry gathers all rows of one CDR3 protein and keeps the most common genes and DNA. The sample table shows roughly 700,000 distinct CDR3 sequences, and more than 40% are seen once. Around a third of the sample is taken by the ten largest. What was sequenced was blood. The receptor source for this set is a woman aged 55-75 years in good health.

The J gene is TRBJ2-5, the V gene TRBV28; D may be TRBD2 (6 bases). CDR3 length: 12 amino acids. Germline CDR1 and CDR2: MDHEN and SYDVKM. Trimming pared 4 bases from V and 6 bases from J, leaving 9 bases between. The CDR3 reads CASSSGEQTQYF. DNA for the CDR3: TGTGCCAGCAGTTCGGGGGAGCAGACCCAGTACTTC.

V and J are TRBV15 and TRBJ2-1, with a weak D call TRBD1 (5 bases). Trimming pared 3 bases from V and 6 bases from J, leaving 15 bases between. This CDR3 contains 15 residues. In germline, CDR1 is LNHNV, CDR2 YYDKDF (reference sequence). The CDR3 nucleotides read TGTGCCACCAGCAGTGATTGGGGCGACCTCAATGAGCAGTTCTTC. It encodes CATSSDWGDLNEQFF.

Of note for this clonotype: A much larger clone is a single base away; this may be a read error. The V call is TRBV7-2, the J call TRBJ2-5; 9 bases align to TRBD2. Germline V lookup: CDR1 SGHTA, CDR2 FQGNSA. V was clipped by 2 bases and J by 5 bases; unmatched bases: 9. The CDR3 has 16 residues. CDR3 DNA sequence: TGTGCCAGCAGCTTAAATGTTGGGCGGGGGGGGGAGACCCAGTACTTC. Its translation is CASSLNVGRGGETQYF.

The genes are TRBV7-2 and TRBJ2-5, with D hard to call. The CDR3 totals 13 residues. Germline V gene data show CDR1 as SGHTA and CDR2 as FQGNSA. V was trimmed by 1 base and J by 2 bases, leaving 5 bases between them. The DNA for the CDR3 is TGTGCCAGCAGCTTAGACCATCAAGAGACCCAGTACTTC. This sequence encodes CASSLDHQETQYF.

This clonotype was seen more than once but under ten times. CDR3 sequence (DNA): TGCAGCGCCCATACAGGGGAGAAGACCCAGTACTTC. It codes for CSAHTGEKTQYF. The rearrangement links TRBV29-1 to TRBJ2-5; 7 bases are a match to TRBD1. The CDR3 runs to 12 residues. V shed 7 bases, J shed 6 bases, and the junction held 8 bases outside the gene matches. Germline V gene lookup returns CDR1 SQVTM and CDR2 ANQGSEA.

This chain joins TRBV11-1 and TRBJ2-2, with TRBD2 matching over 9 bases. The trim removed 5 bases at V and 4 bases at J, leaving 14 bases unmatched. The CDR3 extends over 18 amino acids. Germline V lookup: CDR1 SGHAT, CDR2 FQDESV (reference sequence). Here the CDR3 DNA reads TGTGCCAGCAGCCGCCCCATTAGCGGGAGCCGTGGCACCGGGGAGCTGTTTTTT. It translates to CASSRPISGSRGTGELFF.

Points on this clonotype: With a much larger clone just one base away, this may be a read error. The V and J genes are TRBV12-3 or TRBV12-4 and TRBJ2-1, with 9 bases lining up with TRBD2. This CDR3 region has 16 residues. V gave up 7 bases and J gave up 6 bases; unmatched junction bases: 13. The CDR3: CASNLLTSGSGNEQFF. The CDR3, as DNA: TGTGCCAGCAACCTATTAACTAGCGGGTCAGGCAATGAGCAGTTCTTC.

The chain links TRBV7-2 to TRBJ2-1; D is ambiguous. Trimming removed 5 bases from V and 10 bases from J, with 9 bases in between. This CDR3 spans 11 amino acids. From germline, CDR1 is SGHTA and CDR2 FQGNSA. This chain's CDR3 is CASSPRWEQFF. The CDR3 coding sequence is TGTGCCAGCAGCCCCAGGTGGGAGCAGTTCTTC.

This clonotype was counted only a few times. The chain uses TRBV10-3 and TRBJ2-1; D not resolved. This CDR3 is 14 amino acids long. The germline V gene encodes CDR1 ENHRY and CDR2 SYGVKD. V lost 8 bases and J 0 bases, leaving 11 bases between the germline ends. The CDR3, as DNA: TGTGCCATCGGTCGCGGTAGCTCCTACAATGAGCAGTTCTTC. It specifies CAIGRGSSYNEQFF.

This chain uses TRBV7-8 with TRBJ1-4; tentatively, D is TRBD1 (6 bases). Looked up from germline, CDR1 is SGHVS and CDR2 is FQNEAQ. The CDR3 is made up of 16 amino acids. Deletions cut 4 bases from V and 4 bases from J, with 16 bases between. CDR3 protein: CASSSFSGARNEKLFF. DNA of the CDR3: TGTGCCAGCAGCTCGTTTTCAGGGGCCCGTAATGAAAAACTGTTTTTT. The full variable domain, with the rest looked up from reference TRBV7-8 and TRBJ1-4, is GAGVSQSPRYKVAKRGQDVALRCDPISGHVSLFWYQQALGQGPEFLTYFQNEAQLDKSGLPSDRFFAERPEGSVSTLKIQRTQQEDSAVYLCASSSFSGARNEKLFFGSGTQLSVL.

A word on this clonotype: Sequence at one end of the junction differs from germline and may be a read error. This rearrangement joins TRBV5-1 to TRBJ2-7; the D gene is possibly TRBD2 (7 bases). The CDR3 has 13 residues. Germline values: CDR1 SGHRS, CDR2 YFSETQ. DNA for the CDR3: TGCGCCAGCGGCTTGGGGGGGGCAAATGAGCAGTACTTC. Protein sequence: CASGLGGANEQYF.

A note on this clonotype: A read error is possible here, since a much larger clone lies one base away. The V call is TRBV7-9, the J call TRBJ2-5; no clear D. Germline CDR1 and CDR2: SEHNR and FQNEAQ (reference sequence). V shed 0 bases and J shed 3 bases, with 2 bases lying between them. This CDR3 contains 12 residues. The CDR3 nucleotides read TGTGCCAGCAGCTTAGCGAAAGAGACCCAGTACTTC. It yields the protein CASSLAKETQYF.

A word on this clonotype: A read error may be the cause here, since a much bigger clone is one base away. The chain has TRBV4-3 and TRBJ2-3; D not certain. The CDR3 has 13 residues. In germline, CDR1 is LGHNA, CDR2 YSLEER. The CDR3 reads CASSQDGPDAQYF. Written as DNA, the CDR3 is TGCGCCAGCAGCCAAGATGGACCAGATGCGCAGTATTTT.

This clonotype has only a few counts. The CDR3 region has the DNA TGTGCCACCGGGACGGCTACCACCGGGGAGCTGTTTTTT. It specifies CATGTATTGELFF. The rearrangement links TRBV10-3 to TRBJ2-2; D might be TRBD1 or TRBD2, each matching 5 bases. From germline, CDR1 is ENHRY and CDR2 SYGVKD. Deletions cut 10 bases from V and 4 bases from J, with 13 bases between. The CDR3 is 13 residues long.

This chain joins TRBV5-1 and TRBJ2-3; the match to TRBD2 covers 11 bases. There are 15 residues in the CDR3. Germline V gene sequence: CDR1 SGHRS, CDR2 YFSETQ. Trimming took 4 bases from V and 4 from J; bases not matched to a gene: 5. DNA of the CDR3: TGCGCCAGCAGCCCGCTAGCGGGAGGCGCAGATACGCAGTATTTT. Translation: CASSPLAGGADTQYF.

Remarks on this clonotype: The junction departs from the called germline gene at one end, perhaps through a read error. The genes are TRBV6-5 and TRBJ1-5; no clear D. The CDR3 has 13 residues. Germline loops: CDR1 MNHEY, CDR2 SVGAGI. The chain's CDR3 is CASRTGYNQPLHF. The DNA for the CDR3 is TGTGCCAGCAGAACGGGGTACAATCAGCCCCTGCATTTT.